The 21 T cell receptor beta chains given below trace back to one sample, sequenced in a study of T cells in Graves' hyperthyroidism and ophthalmopathy. What was amplified from RNA transcripts were TCR beta CDR3 regions. Initially, a first-round RT-PCR of the TCR CDR3 employed the HTBI primer set. TCRdb processed the multiplex PCR reads anew with MiXCR; each CDR3 protein has one entry. There are some 760,000 distinct CDR3 sequences in the sample; 11% to 15% occur only once, and about 10% lies in the top ten. The sequenced material came from blood. Source of these receptors: a woman aged 18-29 years with Graves' hyperthyroidism.

Only a few counts were recorded for this clonotype. The chain employs TRBV11-2 and TRBJ2-3; TRBD2 agrees at 10 bases. V dropped 3 bases and J dropped 3; count of bases not matched to a gene: 3. The germline V gene has CDR1 SGHAT and CDR2 FQNNGV. The CDR3 totals 15 residues. The CDR3 reads CASSFTSGATDTQYF. CDR3 nucleotides: TGTGCCAGCAGCTTTACTAGCGGGGCGACAGATACGCAGTATTTT.

There are a few counts of this clonotype. The chain carries TRBV24-1 and TRBJ2-5, with a tentative D call TRBD1 (7 bases). Trimming shortened V by 3 bases and J by 5 bases, and 21 bases separated the two germline ends. Germline V gene sequence: CDR1 KGHDR, CDR2 SFDVKD. The CDR3 has 17 amino acids. CDR3 in amino acids: CATSDPGGTADVETQYF. In DNA form, the CDR3 reads TGTGCCACCAGTGATCCCGGCGGGACAGCCGATGTGGAGACCCAGTACTTC.

This clonotype was picked up a small number of times. The chain employs TRBV7-6 and TRBJ2-3; D possibly matches TRBD1 or TRBD2 (5 bases each). This CDR3 has 16 amino acids. The germline gives CDR1 SGHVS, CDR2 FNYEAQ. V was pared by 0 bases and J by 0 bases, with 10 bases between. For the CDR3, the DNA is TGTGCCAGCAGCTTAGCCGGGGCTCCTAGCACAGATACGCAGTATTTT. Protein product: CASSLAGAPSTDTQYF.

Many counts were recorded for this clonotype. This chain joins TRBV7-2 and TRBJ2-3, with 14 nucleotides matching TRBD2. Germline CDR1 is SGHTA and CDR2 is FQGNSA. Losses at the gene ends were 0 bases for V and 4 bases for J; bases not matched to a gene: 15. CDR3 size: 21 residues. The CDR3 here is CASSLALGTSGRYKFSDTQYF. For the CDR3, the DNA is TGTGCCAGCAGCTTAGCCCTCGGGACTAGCGGGAGATACAAATTCTCAGATACGCAGTATTTT.

This clonotype has a handful of counts. The rearrangement joins TRBV28 to TRBJ2-7; D remains unclear. Trimming left V 2 bases short and J 9 bases short, with 14 bases between. In germline, CDR1 is MDHEN, CDR2 SYDVKM. There are 13 residues in the CDR3. The CDR3 loop is CASSLVAAAGQYF. CDR3 nucleotides: TGTGCCAGCAGTTTAGTCGCGGCGGCCGGGCAGTACTTC. Together with reference TRBV28 and TRBJ2-7, the CDR3 gives the full variable domain: DVKVTQSSRYLVKRTGEKVFLECVQDMDHENMFWYRQDPGLGLRLIYFSYDVKMKEKGDIPEGYSVSREKKERFSLILESASTNQTSMYLCASSLVAAAGQYFGPGTRLTVT.

This clonotype was picked up many times. The chain uses TRBV7-9 and TRBJ2-7; possibly TRBD2 for D (7 bases). Between the trimmed V and J ends, which lost 3 bases and 4 bases, there was a span of 13 bases. Germline-derived CDR1 and CDR2 are SEHNR and FQNEAQ (reference sequence). This CDR3 spans 14 amino acids. In DNA form, the CDR3 reads TGTGCCAGCAGCTTCGCGGGGGCCGGATACGAGCAGTACTTC. Its protein is CASSFAGAGYEQYF.

This clonotype was seen once. The chain is built from TRBV2 and TRBJ1-6, with D possibly TRBD1 on 5 matching bases. This CDR3 is built from 18 residues. Per the germline V gene, CDR1 is SNHLY and CDR2 is FYNNEI. With 6 bases removed from V and 0 bases from J, the gap between germline ends came to 18 bases. CDR3 sequence: CASSRAGTESSYNSPLHF. CDR3 nucleotide sequence: TGTGCCAGCAGCCGAGCCGGGACGGAAAGCTCCTATAATTCACCCCTCCACTTT. Full variable domain (remainder filled in from reference TRBV2 and TRBJ1-6): EPEVTQTPSHQVTQMGQEVILRCVPISNHLYFYWYRQILGQKVEFLVSFYNNEISEKSEIFDDQFSVERPDGSNFTLKIRSTKLEDSAMYFCASSRAGTESSYNSPLHFGNGTRLTVT.

This clonotype occurred many times. The chain joins TRBV4-1 to TRBJ2-5, with D possibly TRBD2 on 6 matching bases. Germline V gives CDR1 MGHRA, CDR2 YSYEKL. This CDR3 is built from 13 residues. Trimming stripped 4 bases from V and 10 bases from J, with 16 bases between. CDR3 nucleotide sequence: TGCGCCAGCAGCCCACTACCCACGGGGGACCAGTACTTC. Amino acids: CASSPLPTGDQYF.

There are a few counts of this clonotype. This chain uses TRBV29-1 with TRBJ1-3; unclear D gene. V was pared by 7 bases and J by 4 bases, with 14 bases between. The germline V gene encodes CDR1 SQVTM and CDR2 ANQGSEA. The CDR3 runs 13 residues. DNA for the CDR3: TGCAGCGCCGAGCTCTCTGTGGGAAACACCATATATTTT. Its translation: CSAELSVGNTIYF.

This clonotype was detected only once. The CDR3 DNA reads as TGTGCCAGCAGTGGAGGTGGTGGGGCCAACGTCCTGACTTTC. Protein: CASSGGGGANVLTF. This rearrangement joins TRBV6-2 or TRBV6-3 to TRBJ2-6; D possibly corresponds to TRBD2 (5 bases). The CDR3 extends over 14 amino acids. V was pared by 5 bases and J by 3 bases, with 8 bases between. Germline V gene data show CDR1 as MNHEY and CDR2 as SVGEGT.

Worth noting for this clonotype: A much larger clone lies a single base off, so this may be a read error. The CDR3 is CASSDELTPYNEQFF. In DNA, the CDR3 is TGTGCCAGCAGTGACGAGTTAACTCCCTACAATGAGCAGTTCTTC. The chain couples TRBV6-1 to TRBJ2-1, with D unresolved. The CDR3 has 15 amino acids. Germline loops: CDR1 MNHNS, CDR2 SASEGT. V was clipped by 3 bases and J by 2 bases, with 11 bases between them.

This clonotype was detected a few times. This rearrangement joins TRBV12-5 to TRBJ1-3; the D gene is possibly TRBD1 (5 bases). The CDR3 covers 17 residues. The germline V gene has CDR1 LGHNT and CDR2 FRNRAP. With 0 bases removed from V and 3 bases from J, the gap between germline ends came to 15 bases. Written as DNA, the CDR3 is TGTGCTAGTGGTTTGGTACCGCGTGGGGGAAATGGAAACACCATATATTTT. Amino acid sequence: CASGLVPRGGNGNTIYF. Variable domain in full (rest from reference TRBV12-5 and TRBJ1-3): DARVTQTPRHKVTEMGQEVTMRCQPILGHNTVFWYRQTMMQGLELLAYFRNRAPLDDSGMPKDRFSAEMPDATLATLKIQPSEPRDSAVYFCASGLVPRGGNGNTIYFGEGSWLTVV.

The chain combines TRBV6-1 with TRBJ1-5; no firm D call. V lost 8 bases and J 0 bases, leaving 11 bases between the germline ends. CDR1 is MNHNS and CDR2 is SASEGT in the germline V gene. This CDR3 has 14 residues. The CDR3 loop reads CASSITYSNQPQHF. The CDR3 nucleotides read TGTGCCAGCTCTATTACCTATAGCAATCAGCCCCAGCATTTT.

This clonotype was detected only a few times. The gene calls are TRBV10-3 and TRBJ2-6; a possible D gene is TRBD1 (6 bases). This CDR3 comprises 19 residues. Trimming cost V 6 bases and J 0 bases, with 21 bases left between them. Germline V lookup: CDR1 ENHRY, CDR2 SYGVKD. Here the CDR3 reads CAIRRGIGVGASGANVLTF. CDR3 DNA sequence: TGTGCCATCAGGAGGGGGATTGGCGTTGGAGCCTCTGGGGCCAACGTCCTGACTTTC.

This clonotype was found a few times. CDR3 residues: CATSDLPTGGTQYF. The CDR3 coding sequence is TGTGCCACCAGTGATTTGCCCACCGGGGGGACCCAGTACTTC. This chain connects TRBV24-1 to TRBJ2-5, with a possible D match to TRBD2 (6 bases). V lost 0 bases, J lost 7 bases, and 11 bases lay in between. The CDR3 length is 14 residues. CDR1 is KGHDR and CDR2 is SFDVKD in the germline V gene.

Many counts were recorded for this clonotype. The V gene is TRBV28, the J gene TRBJ1-1; a possible D gene is TRBD1 (5 bases). The length of the CDR3 is 14 residues. V lost 7 bases, J lost 0 bases, and 12 bases lay in between. Per germline, CDR1 MDHEN and CDR2 SYDVKM. The CDR3 reads CASTRERLNTEAFF. CDR3 bases: TGTGCCAGCACCAGGGAACGCCTGAACACTGAAGCTTTCTTT.

The sample holds a few counts of this clonotype. The V gene is TRBV7-9, the J gene TRBJ1-2, with unresolved D. Germline-derived CDR1 and CDR2 are SEHNR and FQNEAQ (reference sequence). V was trimmed by 5 bases and J by 10 bases, leaving 11 bases between them. The CDR3 spans 11 residues. CDR3 in DNA: TGTGCCAGCAGCCACCACAACGTCTACACCTTC. Protein product: CASSHHNVYTF.

This clonotype showed up many times. The chain links TRBV3-1 to TRBJ1-2; D call uncertain. This CDR3 has 14 residues. CDR1 LGHDT and CDR2 YNNKEL come from the germline V gene (reference sequence). The V end was cut by 4 bases, the J end by 6 bases, with 15 bases between. CDR3: CASSLASAGNGYTF. The CDR3 bases are TGTGCCAGCAGCCTAGCCAGTGCGGGGAATGGCTACACCTTC.

This clonotype occurred a few times. The chain joins TRBV24-1 to TRBJ2-1; 8 bases fit TRBD1. CDR1 and CDR2 from the germline V gene are KGHDR and SFDVKD. The CDR3 contains 15 residues. The ends lost 3 bases at V and 5 bases at J; junction bases unmatched: 5. DNA for the CDR3: TGTGCCACCAGTGATGCCGGGACAGGTAACAATGAGCAGTTCTTC. The encoded protein is CATSDAGTGNNEQFF.

This clonotype appeared a few times. V usage is TRBV14 and J usage is TRBJ2-7; 8 nucleotides match TRBD2. The CDR3 covers 14 residues. With V trimmed by 7 bases and J by 4 bases, 9 bases remained unmatched. The germline V gene encodes CDR1 SGHDN and CDR2 FVKESK. CDR3: CASTHGLAPYEQYF. CDR3 in DNA: TGTGCCAGCACCCATGGACTAGCCCCTTACGAGCAGTACTTC.

This clonotype was seen a handful of times. The chain is built from TRBV10-3 and TRBJ2-1, with 8 bases that match TRBD2. Germline values: CDR1 ENHRY, CDR2 SYGVKD. J lost 8 bases, V lost 10 bases, and 13 bases had no gene match. This CDR3 has 14 residues. CDR3 bases: TGTGCCACCGAGCGGGAGTTTGGTGCGGATGAGCAGTTCTTC. It codes for CATEREFGADEQFF.